This note documents a single T cell receptor (beta chain) sequence. What it recognizes is unknown. This entry belongs to a study of T cells in localized non-small cell lung cancer. The study, taken as a whole, reports: Increased T cell density in blood showed an association with longer overall survival. Uninvolved adjacent lung had more T cell clonality than any other tissue, topping tumor. There were a median roughly 60 of the top 100 tumor clones appearing in adjacent lung.

CDR1 and CDR2 (germline): MNHNS, SASEGT. The CDR3 runs 15 residues. V was pared by 6 bases and J by 1 base, with 8 bases of the junction left unmatched. Assay used: immunoSEQ multiplex PCR; TCRdb lists only in-frame clones, some missing. The sample lists almost 35,000 clones, 93% occurring once. The sequencing used peripheral blood, collected before any cancer treatment. This TCR derives from a female donor older than 55 with stage I lung adenocarcinoma. The genes are TRBV6-1 and TRBJ2-7, with 8 positions matching TRBD1. DNA for the CDR3: TGTGCCAGCAGACCAGGGGGCTCGGGGTCCTACGAGCAGTACGTC. Residues: CASRPGGSGSYEQYV.